One and the same sample provided the 6 T cell receptor beta chains below, sequenced in a study of neurological immune-mediated disorders. TCRdb re-called the 5' RACE reads through MiXCR, storing one row per CDR3 protein. Of under 80,000 distinct CDR3 sequences in the sample, about 9.5% are singletons; the top ten hold about 1.8%. What was sequenced was PBMCs. Receptors originate from a man aged 45-65 years in good health.

This clonotype was found a few times. CDR3 loop: CASTRQAANYGYTF. The CDR3 bases are TGTGCCAGCACCCGACAGGCAGCTAACTATGGCTACACCTTC. J is TRBJ1-2 and V is TRBV28, with TRBD1 as a possible D gene (6 bases). The CDR3 covers 14 residues. V lost 7 bases, J lost 0 bases, and 12 bases lay in between. The germline V gene encodes CDR1 MDHEN and CDR2 SYDVKM.

This clonotype has ten or more counts. The chain recombines TRBV29-1 with TRBJ2-3, with D perhaps matching TRBD2 (7 bases). CDR1 is SQVTM, CDR2 ANQGSEA, per germline. The CDR3 contains 15 residues. V lost 7 bases and J 2 bases, leaving 19 bases between the germline ends. This chain's CDR3 is CSGLGGRASTDTQYF. The CDR3, as DNA: TGCAGCGGCCTGGGGGGGCGGGCCTCCACAGATACGCAGTATTTT.

This clonotype was found many times. This chain uses TRBV7-6 with TRBJ1-4, with D hard to call. Trimming cost V 5 bases and J 0 bases, with 7 bases left between them. CDR1 is SGHVS and CDR2 is FNYEAQ in the germline V gene. The CDR3 loop spans 14 amino acids. This CDR3 reads CASSHSATNEKLFF. The CDR3 bases are TGTGCCAGCAGCCACAGTGCAACTAATGAAAAACTGTTTTTT.

This clonotype was detected many times. The chain joins TRBV5-6 to TRBJ1-1, with a tentative D call TRBD1 (5 bases). V lost 1 base to trimming and J lost 7 bases, with 17 bases between them. This CDR3 is 15 amino acids long. Germline values: CDR1 SGHDT, CDR2 YYEEEE. The CDR3 DNA follows: TGTGCCAGCAGCTTGTCGGTTACAGGTCACTTTGAAGCTTTCTTT. It yields the protein CASSLSVTGHFEAFF.

This clonotype was recorded at least ten times. The chain has TRBV5-1 and TRBJ2-5; 7 nucleotides align to TRBD2. The germline gives CDR1 SGHRS, CDR2 YFSETQ. The CDR3 is made up of 15 amino acids. The V segment lost 1 base and the J segment 5 bases; nucleotides outside the gene matches: 8. CDR3 sequence (DNA): TGCGCCAGCAGCTTGCCAGCGGGATATGAGGAGACCCAGTACTTC. Translated, it gives CASSLPAGYEETQYF.

This clonotype was observed at least ten times. The CDR3 sequence: CASSLEPGTGGRYTF. The CDR3 DNA follows: TGTGCCAGCAGCTTAGAGCCCGGGACAGGGGGCCGCTACACCTTC. The rearrangement uses TRBV7-2 and TRBJ1-2, with 12 bases identical to TRBD1. From germline, CDR1 is SGHTA and CDR2 FQGNSA. This CDR3 has 15 amino acids. J was trimmed by 9 bases and V by 1 base; bases with no gene match: 6.